Described below is a single T cell receptor (beta chain) sequence and its context. This clone's antigen is unknown. The record has no base qualities; no much larger clone is one base away. Sequencing relied on an Illumina HiSeq 1500. TCRdb redid the processing of the public reads, applying fastp at Q25 and MiXCR, and retained in-frame beta chains. Rows merge per CDR3 protein into single entries with the most common DNA and genes. For this sample the table gives roughly 630,000 distinct CDR3 sequences, of which 20% to 25% were detected only once. Around 8% of the sample is taken by the ten largest. The sample belongs to a study of T cell repertoires in cytomegalovirus infection (dated by TCRdb to the late 2010s). For context, the study as a whole: Donor HLA type was relevant to the analysis, as public TCR beta signatures indicated carriage of CMV infection together with the matching HLA type.

Results the study describes overall, beyond this receptor: The ex vivo response was dominated by HLA-C-restricted CMV-specific TCR beta clonotypes, and the single most frequent clonotype in two of eight donors was supplied by these HLA-C-restricted clonotypes. In both this cohort and an independent cohort of several hundred donors, the cumulative frequency of public TCR beta family members distinguished carriers of CMV infection plus the relevant HLA type.

The receptor was derived from a human donor in good health (CMV status not recorded). Some clones in this sample may be carry-over from other donors' samples. The sequenced material came from CD8+ T cells from PBMCs.

The CDR3 protein: CASSFAGRRAQHF. The nucleotide sequence is given as TGTGCCAGCAGTTTTGCAGGAAGGAGAGCCCAGCATTTT. Here the chain combines TRBV27 and TRBJ1-5; the D gene is not confidently resolved. Deletion took 3 bases off V and 11 bases off J, with a span of 14 bases between the germline ends. CDR1 is given as MNHEY and CDR2 as SMNVEV, both from the germline V gene (reference sequence). The CDR3 numbers 13 residues from cysteine through phenylalanine. Solely the CDR3 DNA is kept, with 39 bases framed from the first base.